This T cell receptor (beta chain) derives from a study of Ad26.COV2.S vaccination and SARS-CoV-2 variants. As for the study in general: Ad26.COV2.S given intramuscularly, once or twice 56 days apart.

Assay: immunoSEQ multiplex PCR; the TCRdb copy retains only in-frame clones and omits some. The sample has around 300,000 clones, more than 85% seen once. Regarding treatment: some 20 received Ad26.COV2.S at low or high dose, single or two shots; 5 received placebo; per-sample allocation not given. Samples were taken on day 63 after the first vaccine or placebo injection. Sequencing used peripheral blood, obtained in a trial of Ad26.COV2.S vaccine versus placebo. This TCR was recovered from a person between 18 and 60 years old who received the Ad26.COV2.S COVID-19 vaccine or a placebo.

The DNA for the CDR3 is TGTGCCAGCAGACGGGGACAGGTCAATGAGCAGTTCTTC. Translating it yields CASRRGQVNEQFF. The chain links TRBV27 to TRBJ2-1; 8 bases fit TRBD1. The CDR3 loop spans 13 amino acids. With 6 bases clipped from V and 6 bases from J, the junction kept 4 bases outside the gene matches. Germline V gives CDR1 MNHEY, CDR2 SMNVEV (reference sequence).